The 19 T cell receptor beta chains below come from one sample, sequenced in a study of circulating tumor DNA in untreated peripheral T-cell lymphoma. The data were produced by immunoSEQ multiplex PCR, yet TCRdb's version contains in-frame clones alone and is incomplete. This table has approximately 10,000 clones, around 76% appearing once. Input material: tumor tissue. Source of these receptors: a human donor with peripheral T-cell lymphoma.

The rearrangement joins TRBV11-3 to TRBJ1-5; D remains unclear. The length of the CDR3 is 14 residues. Germline V lookup: CDR1 SGHNT, CDR2 YENEEA. Trimming took off 7 bases at V and 0 bases at J, with 10 bases between the two ends. The CDR3 here is CASTIGYSNQPQHF. CDR3 coding DNA: TGTGCCAGCACTATAGGCTATAGCAATCAGCCCCAGCATTTT.

This clone was counted between two and nine times. The rearrangement uses TRBV4-1 and TRBJ2-5; TRBD2 agrees at 10 bases. The CDR3 length is 19 residues. Germline V gene data show CDR1 as MGHRA and CDR2 as YSYEKL. With 3 bases clipped from V and 2 bases from J, the junction kept 15 bases outside the gene matches. The CDR3 loop reads CASSQNLHSSGGKQETQYF. DNA for the CDR3: TGCGCCAGCAGCCAGAACCTTCACTCTAGCGGGGGAAAACAAGAGACCCAGTACTTC.

V gene TRBV5-1 combines with J gene TRBJ2-7, with no clear D. Trimming shortened V by 0 bases and J by 3 bases, and 10 bases separated the two germline ends. CDR3 length: 14 residues. CDR1 is SGHRS, CDR2 YFSETQ, per germline. In nucleotides, the CDR3 is TGCGCCAGCAGCTTGGCAAGTTTGGACTACGAGCAGTACTTC. This gives the protein CASSLASLDYEQYF.

The V gene is TRBV9, the J gene TRBJ2-7; perhaps D is TRBD1 or TRBD2 (5 bases each). Germline V CDR1 and CDR2: SGDLS, YYNGEE. There are 14 residues in the CDR3. Trimming cost V 4 bases and J 1 base, with 12 bases left between them. The chain's CDR3 is CASSQLGESYEQYF. The CDR3 DNA sequence: TGTGCCAGCAGCCAGTTAGGGGAGTCCTACGAGCAGTACTTC.

The chain carries TRBV5-1 and TRBJ1-1; no definite D call. The V gene lost 0 bases and the J gene lost 0 bases, with 9 bases spanning the gap. The CDR3 is made up of 15 amino acids. Germline assignment: CDR1 SGHRS and CDR2 YFSETQ. CDR3 residues: CASSLAGSLNTEAFF. CDR3 nucleotide sequence: TGCGCCAGCAGCTTGGCCGGCAGCTTGAACACTGAAGCTTTCTTT.

Here the CDR3 reads CASSLDLTGLQPQHF. The DNA of the CDR3 is TGTGCCAGCAGCTTAGATTTGACAGGGCTTCAGCCCCAGCATTTT. This chain uses TRBV7-6 with TRBJ1-5, with 7 positions matching TRBD1. CDR3 size: 15 residues. Trimming took 1 base from V and 6 from J; bases not matched to a gene: 6. CDR1 SGHVS and CDR2 FNYEAQ come from the germline V gene.

The gene calls are TRBV19 and TRBJ2-1; TRBD1 or TRBD2 may be the D gene (5 bases each). V was cut by 6 bases and J by 6 bases, with 21 bases left in between. This CDR3 region has 16 residues. Germline values: CDR1 LNHDA, CDR2 SQIVND (reference sequence). CDR3 sequence (DNA): TGTGCCAGTAGGAGGGACCACACGTTATCCCTCAATGAGCAGTTCTTC. This gives the protein CASRRDHTLSLNEQFF.

Only a few counts were recorded for this clone. This rearrangement joins TRBV30 to TRBJ1-1; TRBD1 is a possible D gene (5 bases). This CDR3 is built from 11 residues. V lost 4 bases, J lost 7 bases, and 10 bases lay in between. The germline V gene encodes CDR1 GTSNPN and CDR2 SVGIG (reference sequence). CDR3 sequence: CAWTETGEAFF. CDR3 coding DNA: TGTGCCTGGACCGAAACAGGTGAAGCTTTCTTT. The full variable domain, rest sourced from reference TRBV30 and TRBJ1-1, is SQTIHQWPATLVQPVGSPLSLECTVEGTSNPNLYWYRQAAGRGLQLLFYSVGIGQISSEVPQNLSASRPQDRQFILSSKKLLLSDSGFYLCAWTETGEAFFGQGTRLTVV.

The chain carries TRBV19 and TRBJ1-1, with D perhaps TRBD1 (5 bases). Germline V gives CDR1 LNHDA, CDR2 SQIVND (reference sequence). The V and J ends lost 7 bases and 4 bases respectively, with 13 bases between them. CDR3 size: 13 residues. CDR3 sequence: CASNWGPGTEAFF. The CDR3 DNA reads as TGTGCCAGTAACTGGGGCCCCGGCACTGAAGCTTTCTTT.

The chain joins TRBV19 to TRBJ2-1; unclear D gene. Trimming pared 5 bases from V and 6 bases from J, leaving 14 bases between. The germline CDR1 and CDR2 sequences are LNHDA and SQIVND (reference sequence). The CDR3 has 14 residues. This CDR3 reads CASSRRASINEQFF. DNA for the CDR3: TGTGCCAGTAGTCGTCGGGCCTCCATCAATGAGCAGTTCTTC.

This clone was detected a few times. The chain combines TRBV11-3 with TRBJ1-5; 7 positions match TRBD1. The CDR3 spans 14 residues. J lost 5 bases, V lost 4 bases, and 5 bases had no gene match. The germline gives CDR1 SGHNT, CDR2 YENEEA. CDR3 amino acids: CASSYTGAHQPQHF. CDR3 DNA: TGTGCCAGCAGCTACACAGGGGCTCATCAGCCCCAGCATTTT. Drawing the rest from reference TRBV11-3 and TRBJ1-5, the complete variable domain is EAGVVQSPRYKIIEKKQPVAFWCNPISGHNTLYWYLQNLGQGPELLIRYENEEAVDDSQLPKDRFSAERLKGVDSTLKIQPAELGDSAVYLCASSYTGAHQPQHFGDGTRLSIL.

On this clone: One end of the junction does not line up with germline, which may come from a read error. The J gene is TRBJ2-5, the V gene TRBV5-1, with D maybe TRBD1 (8 bases). There are 14 residues in the CDR3. Per the germline V gene, CDR1 is SGHRS and CDR2 is YFSETQ. CDR3 region: CASSLDRGGETQYF. DNA for the CDR3: TGCGCCAGCAGCTTGGACAGGGGGGGAGAGACCCAATACTTC.

This clone has just a few counts. V is TRBV15 and J is TRBJ2-5, with TRBD1 as a possible D gene (6 bases). Trimming removed 5 bases at V and 5 bases at J, with 15 bases between. Germline CDR1 LNHNV, CDR2 YYDKDF (reference sequence). The CDR3 covers 14 residues. Here the CDR3 reads CATSANRDGETQYF. The CDR3, as DNA: TGTGCCACCAGCGCCAACAGGGATGGGGAGACCCAGTACTTC.

The V call is TRBV6-8, the J call TRBJ1-1, with D possibly TRBD1 on 6 matching bases. The CDR3 has 14 residues. Germline V gives CDR1 MNHGY, CDR2 SAAAGT. The V and J ends lost 0 bases and 1 base respectively, with 6 bases between them. This chain's CDR3 is CASSYSGANTEAFF. The CDR3 nucleotides read TGTGCCAGCAGTTACTCGGGGGCGAACACTGAAGCTTTCTTT.

This chain uses TRBV11-3 with TRBJ1-3, with D unclear. This CDR3 contains 17 residues. The V end was cut by 2 bases, the J end by 3 bases, with 17 bases between. Germline V CDR1 and CDR2: SGHNT, YENEEA. The CDR3 sequence is CASSLTSWDSGGNTIYF. The CDR3 DNA follows: TGTGCCAGCAGCTTAACATCTTGGGATAGTGGTGGAAACACCATATATTTT.

The gene calls are TRBV28 and TRBJ2-3; TRBD1 or TRBD2 may be the D gene (5 bases each). The V end was cut by 1 base, the J end by 2 bases, with 16 bases between. The CDR3 has 17 residues. Germline V gene data show CDR1 as MDHEN and CDR2 as SYDVKM. This chain's CDR3 is CASSLFEGTSVTDTQYF. For the CDR3, the DNA is TGTGCCAGCAGTTTATTTGAGGGGACGTCTGTCACAGATACGCAGTATTTT.

The chain combines TRBV6-8 with TRBJ1-2, with TRBD1 identical over 8 bases. From germline, CDR1 is MNHGY and CDR2 SAAAGT. CDR3 size: 15 residues. Trimming removed 4 bases from V and 4 bases from J; junction bases left unmatched: 8. This CDR3 reads CASSSPGGFGYGYTF. The CDR3 region has the DNA TGTGCCAGCAGTTCTCCAGGGGGCTTCGGCTATGGCTACACCTTC.

This chain joins TRBV6-8 and TRBJ2-7, with 10 bases that match TRBD2. V lost 7 bases and J lost 2; bases outside the gene matches: 8. Per germline, CDR1 MNHGY and CDR2 SAAAGT. The CDR3 spans 15 residues. CDR3 in DNA: TGTGCCAGCATTAGAGGGACTAGCGCGCCCTACGAGCAGTACTTC. Its protein is CASIRGTSAPYEQYF.

V usage is TRBV11-3 and J usage is TRBJ1-2; maybe TRBD1 (6 bases). The CDR3 is 15 amino acids. V was shortened by 3 bases and J by 0 bases, with 11 bases between the two germline ends. Germline V lookup: CDR1 SGHNT, CDR2 YENEEA. The CDR3 nucleotides are TGTGCCAGCAGCTTGTGGACAGACCCTAACTATGGCTACACCTTC. Encoded protein: CASSLWTDPNYGYTF.